These T cell receptor beta chains were read from a single sample in a study of CXCR3-negative and CXCR3-positive naive CD8 T cells. TCRdb reprocessed the 5' RACE reads, with one entry per CDR3 protein and no DNA. This repertoire includes about 150,000 distinct CDR3 sequences. The specimen was naive CXCR3+ CD8+ T cells from blood. These receptors all come from a human donor in good health. Some clones in this sample may be carry-over from other donors' samples. The CDR3 runs from the conserved cysteine through the conserved F or W.

TRBV7-2,14,TRBJ2-1,CASSLILLGNEQFF
TRBV20-1,14,TRBJ2-5,CSARESGGGETQYF
TRBV14,15,TRBJ2-5,CASSRGGDLRETQYF
TRBV29-1,13,TRBJ2-7,CSASGGGSYEQYF
TRBV7-9,13,TRBJ2-7,CASSQQGSYERYF
TRBV12-3/TRBV12-4,15,TRBJ2-3,CASTQSSGGIDTQYF
TRBV6-5,16,TRBJ2-2,CASSYILEWNTGELFF
TRBV20-1,13,TRBJ2-7,CSARARARNEQYF
TRBV4-1,16,TRBJ2-7,CASSPDGGQGTYEQYF
TRBV9,16,TRBJ2-3,CASSAQDRPYTDTQYF
TRBV27,13,TRBJ2-3,CASSLLAGDTQYF
TRBV9,14,TRBJ1-2,CASSGREGSYGYTF
TRBV2,15,TRBJ2-7,CASFPTDRHFYEQYF
TRBV29-1,11,TRBJ2-7,CSVQILGEQYF
TRBV29-1,12,TRBJ2-2,CSCSGRVGELFF
TRBV6-6,17,TRBJ2-2,CASSYLVGGPYTGELFF
TRBV18,15,TRBJ2-1,CASSAATGSTYEQFF
TRBV3-1,13,TRBJ1-1,CASSQVLQPEAFF
TRBV10-3,14,TRBJ2-7,CAISLSASSYEQYF
TRBV14,16,TRBJ2-1,CASSQTTYDMYNEQFF
TRBV12-3/TRBV12-4,17,TRBJ2-1,CASSLTTDILTTGKQFF
TRBV15,13,TRBJ1-2,CATSSQTNYGYTF
TRBV29-1,12,TRBJ2-2,CSVVGDTGELFF
TRBV28,15,TRBJ1-1,CATRGVVEMNTEAFF
TRBV21-1,15,TRBJ2-2,CASNLAGADTGELFF
TRBV29-1,14,TRBJ1-2,CSAVPTGAPYGYTF
TRBV28,16,TRBJ1-5,CASSSEPGRNNQPQHF
TRBV27,14,TRBJ2-7,CASSPRTGMYEQYF
TRBV6-2/TRBV6-3,13,TRBJ2-2,CASSFQGSGELFF
TRBV4-1,14,TRBJ2-7,CASSPGQGLREQYF
TRBV12-3/TRBV12-4,13,TRBJ2-1,CASSPGRRNEQFF
TRBV21-1,19,TRBJ2-7,CASSKAGQASGTSSYEQYF
TRBV19,13,TRBJ2-7,CASSMGRSYEQYF
TRBV12-3/TRBV12-4,12,TRBJ2-7,CASSGTANEQYF
TRBV5-1,15,TRBJ1-1,CASSLWTGGSPEAFF
TRBV20-1,15,TRBJ2-1,CSARDLSQGIDEQFF
TRBV7-9,13,TRBJ2-7,CASSSPGAYEQYF
TRBV4-1,16,TRBJ2-2,CASSQKGGENTGELFF
TRBV29-1,17,TRBJ2-3,CSVDGLAGGESTDTQYF
TRBV7-9,13,TRBJ2-3,CASDQTGTDTQYF